This T cell receptor (beta chain) was captured in a study of blood T cells in healthy people across ages (dated by TCRdb to the mid-2010s). For context, the study as a whole: In model experiments, template switching captured about one uniquely barcoded TCR beta cDNA molecule for every two T cells. Using deep sequencing normalized with unique cDNA molecular identifiers, the study measured how TCR beta repertoire diversity changes with age. Four age groups were formed from the donors: young (average approximately 15 years), middle-aged (approximately 40), aged (under 70) and long-lived (more than 75). To avoid experimental bias, donors of different ages were distributed randomly across sequencing lanes. The study analyzed two additional independent replicas of 1 million unique cDNA reads from the same blood draw for two donors, one aged 18 to 30 and one aged 80 or older.

Trimming accounts for 7 bases at V and 4 bases at J, while the number of junction bases matched to no gene is 5. The CDR3 spans 14 residues, from the cysteine through the phenylalanine. Here the CDR3 DNA is all that survives: 42 bases in frame from base 1. Reading the germline V gene gives CDR1 MNHNS and CDR2 SASEGT. The investigation overall reported the following: The percentage of naive T cells measured by flow cytometry correlated strongly with observed TCR beta diversity. Estimates of total diversity based on one million sequenced T cells were regarded as lower bounds and as underestimates. The long-lived group showed more naive CD4+ T cells, fewer expanded clones and increased TCR diversity than the aged group, suggesting age selection. Bulk unsorted PBMC profiling prevented conclusive comparison of naive and antigen-experienced compartments. As age increased, observed TCR beta diversity per million T cells dropped in a roughly linear way, and a significant reduction was already evident by age about 40. Because donor CMV infection status was unknown, age-related changes in expanded clonotypes were potentially confounded.

Systemically healthy Caucasian individuals from Russia, some 38 in total and aged about 6 to 100 years, were included as donors. Each donor gave approximately 10 milliliters of peripheral blood, collected into EDTA-treated Vacutainer tubes. PBMCs were isolated by Ficoll-Paque density-gradient centrifugation, with at least 6 million obtained per sample. Trizol reagent was used to extract total RNA from the PBMCs, yielding at least 5.5 micrograms per sample. For every donor, flow cytometry on a PBMC aliquot measured the percentage of naive CD45RAhigh/CD27high T cells. Details on this clonotype: The target of this receptor is not known. No much larger clone is present one base from it, and per-base qualities are unavailable.

Receptors were amplified or captured by 5' RACE. Sequencing was carried out with an Illumina HiSeq 2500. A second PCR of roughly 6 to 12 cycles was run with a J-beta primer mix and a sample-barcoded 5' primer. A template-switch 5' adaptor carrying 12 random nucleotides introduced a unique molecular identifier onto each TCR beta cDNA molecule. Each sample yielded at least 2.5 million CDR3-containing paired-end reads. First-strand cDNA was synthesized from all RNA with the Mint cDNA synthesis kit, primed by a TRBC-specific oligonucleotide. All cDNA was treated with uracil-DNA glycosylase and then went through a first 18-cycle PCR with the universal primers M1SS and BC2_uni_R. In the source study's methods: Each sample was normalized by randomly selecting 1 million high-quality reads, each carrying a distinct molecular identifier. Instead of being binned into consensus sequences, reads with shared molecular identifiers were discarded. MiTCR, with a Q25 quality threshold and the strictest error-elimination algorithm, was used for CDR3 identification, clonotype clustering and error correction. A nonparametric unseen species model using Euler transformation provided a lower-bound estimate of total TCR beta diversity. The public reads were reprocessed in TCRdb via fastp at Q25 and MiXCR, keeping in-frame beta chains. Each CDR3 protein gets just one entry, which takes the most common genes and DNA from the rows behind it. The V and J calls follow TCRdb's processing rather than the paper's. This sample gives under 1 million distinct CDR3 sequences in total; under 55% of them show up just once. Roughly 19% of the sample rests with the top ten.

Sequencing was performed on blood. The receptor comes from a man between 60 and 75 years old in good health. Recombination linked TRBV6-1 to TRBJ2-5, with 11 middle bases fitting TRBD1. At the DNA level, the sequence is TGTGCCAGCAACCTGGACAGGGGGCGAGAGACCCAGTACTTC. This is translated as CASNLDRGRETQYF.